This entry describes one TCR beta chain. This clonotype occurred a few times. Its cognate antigen has yet to be identified. No much larger clone is present one base from it, and per-base qualities are unavailable. The entry originates in a study of T cells after yellow fever vaccination (dated by TCRdb to the late 2010s). For the study in its entirety: The SMART-Seq v4 Ultra Low Input RNA kit was used to prepare libraries from fractions with low cell numbers. Bulk TCR alpha and beta repertoires were sequenced longitudinally to track T-cell clones before and after primary and booster YFV17D yellow fever vaccination. Two healthy male donors, one aged 18 to 29 and one aged 30 to 40 years, made up the cohort. Bulk PBMC replicates and cell subsets were isolated from blood drawn at multiple timepoints before and after both primary and secondary immunization.

Explained via the paper, the treatment or condition label denotes: live attenuated yellow fever vaccine strain. PBMCs were isolated from peripheral blood using a standard Ficoll-Paque protocol. CD4 and CD8 T-cell fractions were isolated with Dynabeads CD4 and CD8 positive selection kits. TriZol was used to extract RNA from bulk PBMCs, from CD4 and CD8 fractions, and from dextramer-positive and dextramer-negative fractions. TCR cDNA was made using 5'RACE template switching, a step that added a universal primer site and unique molecular identifiers. cDNA synthesis was primed from both the TCR alpha and TCR beta constant segments. Libraries were amplified in two PCR steps, with sample barcodes and sequencing adapters added in the second step. Sequencing of the libraries was done on either Illumina HiSeq 2500 (2x100 bp) or NovaSeq (2x150 bp). The paper's processing steps were these. Demultiplexing of reads and collapsing into UMI consensus sequences were performed with MIGEC, and V(D)J alignment was carried out with MiXCR. Using edgeR on replicate PBMC samples, clonotypes were called vaccine-responding if FDR was below 0.01 and the log2 fold change was above 5 up to day 15. Bulk clonotypes were assigned CD4 or CD8 identity according to which sequenced CD4 or CD8 repertoire held them at higher abundance. TCRdb applied fastp at Q25 and MiXCR to the public reads, then kept only in-frame beta chains. Every entry covers one CDR3 protein and lists the most common genes and DNA from its rows. The authors' filters were not applied to this entry. A total of 200,000 to 250,000 distinct CDR3 sequences appear in this sample, 6.9% of them only once. The ten top clones hold approximately 0.85% of the sample.

Taken from cysteine to phenylalanine, the CDR3 has 13 residues. Only the CDR3 DNA stays, 39 bases, in frame from base 1. Taken from the germline V gene, the CDR1 and CDR2 loops are SGHTA and FQGNSA. V and J lose 6 bases and 4 bases, and a span of 12 bases separates them. What the study reported, not specific to this receptor: Most clones expanded after primary vaccination (96% of CD4 and 80% to 90% of CD8) were re-detected after the booster, suggesting that broad memory maintenance occurred. FACS-sorted repertoires could contain abundant contaminating clonotypes from the bulk population, so computational filtering was required. A small fraction of clonotypes showed up in both the CD4 and CD8 compartments, probably as a result of convergent recombination. Because only two donors were included in the study, the extent to which the findings can be generalized is limited. The secondary T-cell response was weaker than the primary response but faster, peaking on day 5 instead of day 15.

This TCR derives from a man aged 30-40 years who received the YFV17D yellow fever vaccine. The sequence joins TRBV7-2 to TRBJ1-2; matching of 6 bases hints at TRBD1 as the D gene. The starting material was CD4+ T cells sorted from PBMCs, obtained 15 days after the yellow fever booster vaccination. CDR3 region: CASRPTGTYGYTF. The DNA is as follows: TGTGCCAGCAGACCCACAGGGACCTATGGCTACACCTTC.